This record covers a single T cell receptor beta chain. Its target is unknown. This CDR3 is built from 15 residues. J lost 4 bases, V lost 3 bases, and 9 bases had no gene match. CDR1 is SGDLS and CDR2 is YYNGEE in the germline V gene. At the deep level, the assay was run. Genomic DNA from each subset was divided evenly over several immunoSEQ plates. Libraries were prepared by immunoSEQ multiplex PCR; TCRdb keeps only in-frame clonotypes and omits some of them. The repertoire includes roughly 320,000 clones, roughly 87% of them detected once, and 15% to 20% sits in the top ten. The data originate from a study of shared clonotypes between healthy human individuals. Study-wide results and caveats: Only blood was sampled, and tissue TCR repertoires likely differ from blood ones. With few donors, the genetic and exposure-history diversity represented was limited.

The sample consisted of memory CD8+ T cells sorted from blood. Specified subset: CD45RO+ cells pooled with CCR7-negative TemRA cells. The TCR comes from a young man in good health. This chain connects TRBV9 to TRBJ2-5, with 7 bases matching TRBD2. The CDR3 reads CASSGPSGGLETQYF. The CDR3 region has the DNA TGTGCCAGCAGCGGGCCCTCCGGGGGGTTAGAGACCCAGTACTTC.